These 14 T cell receptor beta chains originate from one sample sequenced in a study of identical twins (dated by TCRdb to the mid-2010s). Library preparation was by 5' RACE. TCRdb lists the instrument as Illumina HiSeq 2000. TCRdb reanalyzed the raw reads on its own, using fastp at Q25 for trimming and MiXCR for clone calling, and kept in-frame beta chains. Each entry is one CDR3 protein sequence, shown with its most common DNA and genes. In all, the sample holds approximately 250,000 distinct CDR3 sequences, and roughly 7.1% of those were seen once. Jointly, the top ten make up approximately 15% of the sample. The same specimen was also included in a second study, on T cells expressing NK-cell markers.

Sequences were obtained from CD8+ T cells sorted from blood. The receptor source for this set is a woman younger than 35 in good health.

The sample holds a few counts of this clonotype. The CDR3 DNA reads as TGTGCCAGCAGCGCCCGGGGAGCGGGGGTATTGGGGAATGAGCAGTTCTTC. Translation: CASSARGAGVLGNEQFF. This chain joins TRBV9 and TRBJ2-1, with TRBD2 matching 8 bases. Trimming at V came to 3 bases and at J to 7 bases, leaving 15 bases not matched to a gene. Germline V gene sequence: CDR1 SGDLS, CDR2 YYNGEE. This CDR3 comprises 17 residues.

This rearrangement joins TRBV11-3 to TRBJ2-6, with 7 bases matching TRBD1. CDR1 and CDR2 from the germline V gene are SGHNT and YENEEA. The junction had 4 bases not matched to a gene; V was cut back by 5 bases and J by 3 bases. This CDR3 has 15 residues. The CDR3 coding sequence is TGTGCCAGCAGCGCCCGGACAGGTGGGGCCAACGTCCTGACTTTC. It translates to CASSARTGGANVLTF.

This clonotype was seen at least ten times. This chain joins TRBV20-1 and TRBJ1-2, with D possibly TRBD1 on 6 matching bases. The germline V gene has CDR1 DFQATT and CDR2 SNEGSKA (reference sequence). CDR3 size: 13 residues. V lost 6 bases and J lost 8, with 19 bases in between. The CDR3 sequence is CSAPVTGPGGYTF. CDR3 coding DNA: TGCAGTGCCCCCGTCACAGGGCCGGGAGGCTACACCTTC.

In its sample, this clonotype was seen many times. J is TRBJ2-3 and V is TRBV7-9, with D perhaps TRBD2 (6 bases). With 4 bases removed from V and 5 bases from J, the gap between germline ends came to 7 bases. The CDR3 is 12 residues long. The germline CDR1 and CDR2 sequences are SEHNR and FQNEAQ (reference sequence). CDR3 nucleotides: TGTGCCAGCAGCTCGGGGGAAGATACGCAGTATTTT. Its translation: CASSSGEDTQYF.

The gene calls are TRBV5-1 and TRBJ2-1, with TRBD2 as a possible D gene (6 bases). Trimming left V 3 bases short and J 9 bases short, with 25 bases between. The germline V gene encodes CDR1 SGHRS and CDR2 YFSETQ. This CDR3 comprises 17 residues. Written as DNA, the CDR3 is TGCGCCAGCAGCTGGGAGCCGAGCCTAGCGCTGAGGGGTGAGCAGTTCTTC. It is translated as CASSWEPSLALRGEQFF.

The chain links TRBV7-8 to TRBJ2-1; 16 bases match TRBD2. The trim removed 5 bases at V and 10 bases at J, leaving 8 bases unmatched. This CDR3 contains 16 residues. The germline gives CDR1 SGHVS, CDR2 FQNEAQ. CDR3 nucleotide sequence: TGTGCCAGCAGCGGGACTAGCGGGAGGGCCTGGGGGGAGCAGTTCTTC. It translates to CASSGTSGRAWGEQFF.

The gene calls are TRBV27 and TRBJ2-7, with D possibly being TRBD1 (5 bases). There are 13 residues in the CDR3. Germline V gene data show CDR1 as MNHEY and CDR2 as SMNVEV (reference sequence). Deletions cut 4 bases from V and 5 bases from J, with 12 bases between. Here the CDR3 reads CASSSAAGNEQYF. The CDR3 DNA reads as TGTGCCAGCAGTTCAGCCGCAGGGAACGAGCAGTACTTC.

This clonotype was observed many times. The chain combines TRBV11-1 with TRBJ2-3; 8 bases align to TRBD2. This CDR3 region has 19 residues. CDR1 and CDR2 (germline): SGHAT, FQDESV (reference sequence). J was trimmed by 3 bases and V by 3 bases; bases with no gene match: 17. CDR3 region: CASSFTGQREFAGTDTQYF. The CDR3, as DNA: TGTGCCAGCAGCTTTACGGGGCAGCGGGAGTTTGCGGGGACAGATACGCAGTATTTT.

This clonotype was recorded a few times. The chain is built from TRBV6-5 and TRBJ2-6; D remains ambiguous. V lost 2 bases and J lost 0, with 5 bases in between. The CDR3 loop spans 15 amino acids. The V gene's germline CDR1 is MNHEY and CDR2 SVGAGI. The CDR3 DNA reads as TGTGCCAGCAGTTACAAGGGCTCTGGGGCCAACGTCCTGACTTTC. This gives the protein CASSYKGSGANVLTF.

The gene calls are TRBV6-2 or TRBV6-3 and TRBJ2-7; 10 positions match TRBD2. J was trimmed by 5 bases and V by 7 bases; bases with no gene match: 14. Germline V gene sequence: CDR1 MNHEY, CDR2 SVGEGT. The CDR3 runs to 16 residues. CDR3: CASTAASGGRGDEQYF. The CDR3, as DNA: TGTGCCAGCACTGCCGCTAGCGGGGGACGTGGGGACGAGCAGTACTTC.

The chain combines TRBV12-3 or TRBV12-4 with TRBJ2-3; D is unclear. Trimming removed 7 bases from V and 0 bases from J, with 14 bases in between. This CDR3 region has 15 residues. CDR3 coding DNA: TGTGCCAGCACCATGCGATCCGGGAGCACAGATACGCAGTATTTT. Its protein is CASTMRSGSTDTQYF.

V and J are TRBV7-3 and TRBJ2-3; D assignment may be TRBD1 or TRBD2 (5 bases each). Germline lookup yields CDR1 SGHTA and CDR2 FQGTGA. With 0 bases removed from V and 5 bases from J, the gap between germline ends came to 9 bases. This CDR3 spans 14 amino acids. The CDR3 DNA follows: TGTGCCAGCAGCTTAACGGGACGGGAAGATACGCAGTATTTT. Its translation is CASSLTGREDTQYF.

This clonotype was observed at least ten times. The rearrangement links TRBV9 to TRBJ1-1; D ambiguous. The V end was cut by 4 bases, the J end by 1 base, with 5 bases between. The CDR3 consists of 12 residues. CDR1 and CDR2 from the germline V gene are SGDLS and YYNGEE. The CDR3 here is CASSQKNTEAFF. CDR3 in DNA: TGTGCCAGCAGCCAAAAGAACACTGAAGCTTTCTTT.

Many counts were recorded for this clonotype. The chain is built from TRBV7-8 and TRBJ2-1; D unclear. Trimming left V 5 bases short and J 7 bases short, with 12 bases between. This CDR3 contains 13 residues. The germline V gene has CDR1 SGHVS and CDR2 FQNEAQ. The CDR3 loop is CASSPPSRNEQFF. The CDR3 nucleotides read TGTGCCAGCAGCCCCCCCTCACGGAATGAGCAGTTCTTC. Complete variable domain (other parts from reference TRBV7-8 and TRBJ2-1): GAGVSQSPRYKVAKRGQDVALRCDPISGHVSLFWYQQALGQGPEFLTYFQNEAQLDKSGLPSDRFFAERPEGSVSTLKIQRTQQEDSAVYLCASSPPSRNEQFFGPGTRLTVL.